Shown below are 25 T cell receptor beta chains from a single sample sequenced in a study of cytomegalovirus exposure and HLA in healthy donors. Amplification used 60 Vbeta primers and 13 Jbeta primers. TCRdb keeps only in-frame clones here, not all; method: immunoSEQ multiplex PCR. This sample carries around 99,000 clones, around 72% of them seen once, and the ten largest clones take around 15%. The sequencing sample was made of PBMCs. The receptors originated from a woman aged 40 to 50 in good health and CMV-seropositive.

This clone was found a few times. CDR3 nucleotide sequence: TGTGCCAGTAGGGAGTCTGGTCCCCTACGGACTGAAGCTTTCTTT. Its translation: CASRESGPLRTEAFF. The chain employs TRBV19 and TRBJ1-1; D uncertain. Germline values: CDR1 LNHDA, CDR2 SQIVND (reference sequence). The CDR3 runs to 15 residues. Trimming pared 6 bases from V and 5 bases from J, leaving 19 bases between.

CDR3: CASSLARGLGETQYF. The CDR3 nucleotides read TGTGCCAGCAGCTTGGCCAGGGGGTTAGGGGAGACCCAGTACTTC. This chain joins TRBV5-6 and TRBJ2-5; 7 bases line up with TRBD1. The ends lost 0 bases at V and 5 bases at J; junction bases unmatched: 7. Germline CDR1 reads SGHDT; CDR2 reads YYEEEE. The CDR3 covers 15 residues. The full variable domain, its missing parts supplied by reference TRBV5-6 and TRBJ2-5, is DAGVTQSPTHLIKTRGQQVTLRCSPKSGHDTVSWYQQALGQGPQFIFQYYEEEERQRGNFPDRFSGHQFPNYSSELNVNALLLGDSALYLCASSLARGLGETQYFGPGTRLLVL.

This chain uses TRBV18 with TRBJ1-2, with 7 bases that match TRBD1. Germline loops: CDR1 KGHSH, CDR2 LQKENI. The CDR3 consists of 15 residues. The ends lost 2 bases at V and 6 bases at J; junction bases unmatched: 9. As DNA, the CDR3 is TGTGCCAGCTCACCAAGTTTTCGACAGGGTAATGGCTACACCTTC. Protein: CASSPSFRQGNGYTF. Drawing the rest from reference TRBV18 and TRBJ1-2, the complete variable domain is NAGVMQNPRHLVRRRGQEARLRCSPMKGHSHVYWYRQLPEEGLKFMVYLQKENIIDESGMPKERFSAEFPKEGPSILRIQQVVRGDSAAYFCASSPSFRQGNGYTFGSGTRLTVV.

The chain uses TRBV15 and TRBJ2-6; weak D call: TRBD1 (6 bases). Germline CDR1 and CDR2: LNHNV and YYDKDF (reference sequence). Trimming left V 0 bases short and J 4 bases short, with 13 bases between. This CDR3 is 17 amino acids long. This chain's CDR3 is CATSRDQGTTGANVLTF. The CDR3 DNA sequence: TGTGCCACCAGCAGAGATCAAGGGACAACAGGGGCCAACGTCCTGACTTTC.

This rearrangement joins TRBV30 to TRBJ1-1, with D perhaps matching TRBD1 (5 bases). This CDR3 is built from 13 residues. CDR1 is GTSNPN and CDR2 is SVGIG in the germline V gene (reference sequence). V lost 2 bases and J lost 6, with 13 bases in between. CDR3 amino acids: CAWSLVRGSEAFF. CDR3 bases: TGTGCCTGGAGTTTAGTTAGGGGTTCTGAAGCTTTCTTT.

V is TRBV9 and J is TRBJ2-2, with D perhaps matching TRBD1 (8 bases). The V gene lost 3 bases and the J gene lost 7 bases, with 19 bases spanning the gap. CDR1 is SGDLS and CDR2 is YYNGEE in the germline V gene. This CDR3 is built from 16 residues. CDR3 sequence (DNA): TGTGCCAGCAGCGCCGGGGGGACAGGTACAAACGGGGAGCTGTTTTTT. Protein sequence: CASSAGGTGTNGELFF. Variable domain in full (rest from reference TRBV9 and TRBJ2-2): DSGVTQTPKHLITATGQRVTLRCSPRSGDLSVYWYQQSLDQGLQFLIQYYNGEERAKGNILERFSAQQFPDLHSELNLSSLELGDSALYFCASSAGGTGTNGELFFGEGSRLTVL.

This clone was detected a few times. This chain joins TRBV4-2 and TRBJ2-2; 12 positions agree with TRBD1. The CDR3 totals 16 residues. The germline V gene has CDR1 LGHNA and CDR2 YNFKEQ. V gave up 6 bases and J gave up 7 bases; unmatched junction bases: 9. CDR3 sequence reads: CASRLTGTGGVGELFF. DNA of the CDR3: TGTGCCAGCAGACTTACCGGGACAGGGGGCGTCGGGGAGCTGTTTTTT.

This chain's CDR3 is CASTSGTSTNEKLFF. CDR3 bases: TGTGCCAGCACTAGCGGCACTTCAACTAATGAAAAACTGTTTTTT. This chain joins TRBV2 and TRBJ1-4, with D unresolved. CDR3 length: 15 residues. Germline CDR1 and CDR2: SNHLY and FYNNEI. V gave up 7 bases and J gave up 0 bases, with 12 bases separating them.

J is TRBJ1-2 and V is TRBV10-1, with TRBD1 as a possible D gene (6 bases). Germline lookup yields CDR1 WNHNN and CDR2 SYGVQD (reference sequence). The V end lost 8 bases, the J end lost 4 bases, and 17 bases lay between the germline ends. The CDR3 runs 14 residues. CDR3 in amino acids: CASREGERPYGYTF. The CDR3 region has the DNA TGCGCCAGCCGGGAGGGGGAACGCCCCTATGGCTACACCTTC.

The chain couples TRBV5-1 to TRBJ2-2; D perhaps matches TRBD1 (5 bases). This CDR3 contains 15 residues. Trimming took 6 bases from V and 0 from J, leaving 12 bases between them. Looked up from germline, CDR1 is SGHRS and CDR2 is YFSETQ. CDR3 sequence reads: CASIPGASNTGELFF. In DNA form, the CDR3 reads TGCGCCAGCATCCCTGGGGCTTCGAACACCGGGGAGCTGTTTTTT.

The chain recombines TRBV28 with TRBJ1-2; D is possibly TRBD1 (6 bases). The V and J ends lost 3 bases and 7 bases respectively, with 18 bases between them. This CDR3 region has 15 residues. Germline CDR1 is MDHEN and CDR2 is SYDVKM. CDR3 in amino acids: CASSFGERGWGGYTF. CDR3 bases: TGTGCCAGCAGTTTTGGGGAAAGGGGGTGGGGTGGCTACACCTTC.

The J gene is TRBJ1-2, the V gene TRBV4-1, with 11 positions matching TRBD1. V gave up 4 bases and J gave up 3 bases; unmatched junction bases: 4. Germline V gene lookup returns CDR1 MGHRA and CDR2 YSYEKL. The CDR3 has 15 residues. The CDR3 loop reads CASSLGTGGDYGYTF. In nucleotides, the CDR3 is TGCGCCAGCAGCCTCGGGACAGGGGGGGACTATGGCTACACCTTC.

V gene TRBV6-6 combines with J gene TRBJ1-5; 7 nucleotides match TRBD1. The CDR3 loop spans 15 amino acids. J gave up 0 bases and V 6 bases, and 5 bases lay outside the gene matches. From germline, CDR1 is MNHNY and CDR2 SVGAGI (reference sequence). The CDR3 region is CASSLTGNSNQPQHF. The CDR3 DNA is TGTGCCAGCAGCCTGACAGGGAATAGCAATCAGCCCCAGCATTTT.

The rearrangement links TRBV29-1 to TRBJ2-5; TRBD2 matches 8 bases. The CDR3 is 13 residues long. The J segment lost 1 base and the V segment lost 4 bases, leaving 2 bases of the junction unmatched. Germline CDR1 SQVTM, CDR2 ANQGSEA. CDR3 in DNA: TGCAGCGTTGGTACTAGCGGCCAAGAGACCCAGTACTTC. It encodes CSVGTSGQETQYF.

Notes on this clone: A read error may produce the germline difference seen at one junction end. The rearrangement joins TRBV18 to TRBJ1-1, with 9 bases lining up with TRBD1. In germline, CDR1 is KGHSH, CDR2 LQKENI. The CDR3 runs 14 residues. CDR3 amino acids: CASSPGTGNPEAFF. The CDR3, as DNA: TGTGCCAGCTCACCTGGGACAGGGAACCCTGAAGCTTTCTTT.

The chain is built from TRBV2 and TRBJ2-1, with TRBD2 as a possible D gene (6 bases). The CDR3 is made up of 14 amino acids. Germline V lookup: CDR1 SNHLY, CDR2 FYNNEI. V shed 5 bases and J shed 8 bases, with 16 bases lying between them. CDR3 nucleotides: TGTGCCAGCAGTTGGAGGGGTGGGTATGATGAGCAGTTCTTC. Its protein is CASSWRGGYDEQFF.

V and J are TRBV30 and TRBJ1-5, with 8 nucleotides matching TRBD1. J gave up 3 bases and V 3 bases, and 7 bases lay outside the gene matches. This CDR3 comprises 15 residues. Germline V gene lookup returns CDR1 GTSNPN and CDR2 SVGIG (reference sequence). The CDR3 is CAWSGNRGDNQPQHF. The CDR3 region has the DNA TGTGCCTGGAGCGGAAACAGGGGGGACAATCAGCCCCAGCATTTT.

The CDR3 spells CASSVEQGFYYGYTF. The CDR3, as DNA: TGTGCCAGCAGCGTAGAACAGGGCTTCTACTATGGCTACACCTTC. The chain links TRBV9 to TRBJ1-2; possibly TRBD1 for D (6 bases). The CDR3 spans 15 residues. CDR1 is SGDLS and CDR2 is YYNGEE in the germline V gene. V was shortened by 0 bases and J by 3 bases, with 12 bases between the two germline ends. Looking up the rest from reference TRBV9 and TRBJ1-2 gives the full variable domain: DSGVTQTPKHLITATGQRVTLRCSPRSGDLSVYWYQQSLDQGLQFLIQYYNGEERAKGNILERFSAQQFPDLHSELNLSSLELGDSALYFCASSVEQGFYYGYTFGSGTRLTVV.

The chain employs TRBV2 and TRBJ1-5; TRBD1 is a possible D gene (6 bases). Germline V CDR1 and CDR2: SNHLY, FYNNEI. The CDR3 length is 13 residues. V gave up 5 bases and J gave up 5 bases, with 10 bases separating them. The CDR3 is CASSQQGYQPQHF. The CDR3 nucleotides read TGTGCCAGCAGTCAACAGGGTTATCAGCCCCAGCATTTT.

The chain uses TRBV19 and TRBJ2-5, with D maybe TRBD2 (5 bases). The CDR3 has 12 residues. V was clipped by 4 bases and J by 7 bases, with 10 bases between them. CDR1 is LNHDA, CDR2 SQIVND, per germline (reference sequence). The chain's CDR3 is CASSKDRGTQYF. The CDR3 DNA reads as TGTGCCAGTAGTAAGGACCGGGGGACCCAGTACTTC.

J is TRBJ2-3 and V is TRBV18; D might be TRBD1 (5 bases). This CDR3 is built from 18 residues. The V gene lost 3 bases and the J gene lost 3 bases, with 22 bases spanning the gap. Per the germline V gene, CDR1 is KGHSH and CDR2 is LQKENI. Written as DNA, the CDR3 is TGTGCCAGCTCACCTTCATCCGCCATCAGGGAAAGGACAGATACGCAGTATTTT. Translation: CASSPSSAIRERTDTQYF.

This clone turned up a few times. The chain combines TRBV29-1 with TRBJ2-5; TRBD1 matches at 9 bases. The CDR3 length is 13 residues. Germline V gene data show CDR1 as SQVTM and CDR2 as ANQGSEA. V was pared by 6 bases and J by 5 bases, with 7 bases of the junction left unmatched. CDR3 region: CSVETGGAETQYF. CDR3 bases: TGCAGCGTCGAAACAGGGGGCGCGGAGACCCAGTACTTC.

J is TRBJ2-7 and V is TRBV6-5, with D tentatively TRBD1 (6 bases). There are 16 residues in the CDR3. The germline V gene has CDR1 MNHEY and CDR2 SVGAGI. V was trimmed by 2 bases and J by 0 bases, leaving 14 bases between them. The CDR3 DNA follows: TGTGCCAGCAGTTACGGGTCAGGGGCCAGCTCCTACGAGCAGTACTTC. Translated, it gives CASSYGSGASSYEQYF.

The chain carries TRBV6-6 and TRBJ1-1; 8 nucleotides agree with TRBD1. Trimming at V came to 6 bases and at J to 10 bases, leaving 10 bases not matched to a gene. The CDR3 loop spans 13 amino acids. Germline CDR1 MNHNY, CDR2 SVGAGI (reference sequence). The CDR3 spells CASRDREKWAAFF. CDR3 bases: TGTGCCAGCAGGGACAGGGAAAAGTGGGCAGCTTTCTTT.

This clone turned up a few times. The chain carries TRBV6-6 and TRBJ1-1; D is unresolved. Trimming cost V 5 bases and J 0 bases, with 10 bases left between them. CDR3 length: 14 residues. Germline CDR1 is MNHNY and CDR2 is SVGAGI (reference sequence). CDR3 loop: CASSIPEMNTEAFF. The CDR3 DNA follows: TGTGCCAGCAGTATACCGGAGATGAACACTGAAGCTTTCTTT.